These 10 T cell receptor beta chains were sequenced from one sample in a study of blood T cell repertoires in COVID-19. Clones were sequenced by immunoSEQ multiplex PCR, and TCRdb holds only the in-frame ones, with some missing. In the table there are roughly 18,000 clones, approximately 80% of which are singletons. The sequencing input was peripheral blood. The receptors stem from a man between 65 and 80 years old with COVID-19, enrolled during active disease.

The chain combines TRBV27 with TRBJ2-7; D not certain. CDR3 length equals 13 residues. V lost 3 bases to trimming and J lost 4 bases, with 10 bases between them. Per germline, CDR1 MNHEY and CDR2 SMNVEV (reference sequence). Here the CDR3 DNA reads TGTGCCAGCAGTTTGTCCCCCTATTACGAGCAGTACTTC. It specifies CASSLSPYYEQYF.

The chain carries TRBV10-1 and TRBJ2-1; D is perhaps TRBD1 (6 bases). The CDR3 covers 12 residues. V lost 4 bases, J lost 6 bases, and 7 bases lay in between. Germline V gene data show CDR1 as WNHNN and CDR2 as SYGVQD (reference sequence). The CDR3, as DNA: TGCGCCAGCAGTGGACAGGCCAATGAGCAGTTCTTC. This encodes CASSGQANEQFF.

This clone was counted between two and nine times. The chain uses TRBV9 and TRBJ2-3; TRBD2 aligns across 10 bases. Germline CDR1 and CDR2: SGDLS and YYNGEE. The CDR3 is 15 amino acids. Germline trimming cut 3 bases from V and 5 bases from J; bases unmatched to any gene: 6. The CDR3 DNA follows: TGTGCCAGCAGCGCACTAGCGGGGAGTTTAGATACGCAGTATTTT. Translating it yields CASSALAGSLDTQYF. Full variable domain (remainder filled in from reference TRBV9 and TRBJ2-3): DSGVTQTPKHLITATGQRVTLRCSPRSGDLSVYWYQQSLDQGLQFLIQYYNGEERAKGNILERFSAQQFPDLHSELNLSSLELGDSALYFCASSALAGSLDTQYFGPGTRLTVL.

The chain's CDR3 is CASSEVYRSPLHF. The DNA of the CDR3 is TGTGCCAGCAGTGAAGTTTACAGGTCACCCCTCCACTTT. The chain employs TRBV6-1 and TRBJ1-6; possible D gene TRBD1, 5 bases. This CDR3 is built from 13 residues. CDR1 is MNHNS and CDR2 is SASEGT in the germline V gene. Trimming pared 1 base from V and 10 bases from J, leaving 8 bases between.

In this sample, this clone turned up a few times. This rearrangement joins TRBV4-3 to TRBJ2-7, with 11 bases aligning to TRBD2. With 3 bases clipped from V and 2 bases from J, the junction kept 6 bases outside the gene matches. Germline CDR1 is LGHNA and CDR2 is YSLEER. The CDR3 length is 16 residues. The CDR3 loop reads CASSHRTSGSPYEQYF. In nucleotides, the CDR3 is TGCGCCAGCAGCCACCGGACTAGCGGGTCTCCCTACGAGCAGTACTTC.

The chain links TRBV29-1 to TRBJ1-2, with D tentatively TRBD1 (5 bases). Trimming removed 6 bases at V and 7 bases at J, with 21 bases between. The CDR3 totals 14 residues. CDR1 and CDR2 from the germline V gene are SQVTM and ANQGSEA. The CDR3 spells CSVGRGAGFSGYTF. DNA of the CDR3: TGCAGCGTGGGAAGGGGCGCAGGGTTCTCTGGCTACACCTTC.

Only one count was recorded for this clone. V gene TRBV5-6 combines with J gene TRBJ2-7; a weak D match, TRBD1 (5 bases). This CDR3 spans 13 amino acids. Trimming pared 3 bases from V and 1 base from J, leaving 8 bases between. CDR1 and CDR2 from the germline V gene are SGHDT and YYEEEE. As DNA, the CDR3 is TGTGCCAGCAGCTCCGGACATTCCTACGAGCAGTACTTC. Its translation is CASSSGHSYEQYF.

This chain links TRBV7-9 with TRBJ1-1; no clear D gene. Germline-derived CDR1 and CDR2 are SEHNR and FQNEAQ (reference sequence). This CDR3 is 13 amino acids long. With 1 base removed from V and 5 bases from J, the gap between germline ends came to 8 bases. CDR3 nucleotide sequence: TGTGCCAGCAGCTTAGAACTGAGGACTGAAGCTTTCTTT. Encoded protein: CASSLELRTEAFF.

The V and J genes are TRBV19 and TRBJ2-2; tentatively, D is TRBD2 (7 bases). In germline, CDR1 is LNHDA, CDR2 SQIVND (reference sequence). V lost 3 bases and J 5 bases, leaving 13 bases between the germline ends. The CDR3 is 15 residues long. Here the CDR3 reads CASSIYGGRTGELFF. The DNA for the CDR3 is TGTGCCAGTAGTATCTACGGGGGGCGAACCGGGGAGCTGTTTTTT.

The rearrangement links TRBV7-2 to TRBJ2-7; 7 bases match TRBD2. CDR3 size: 13 residues. The V and J ends lost 4 bases and 1 base, in that order; junction bases with no gene match: 1. The V gene's germline CDR1 is SGHTA and CDR2 FQGNSA. This CDR3 reads CASSWGGSYEQYF. The CDR3, as DNA: TGTGCCAGCAGCTGGGGGGGTTCCTACGAGCAGTACTTC.